A selection of T cell receptor beta chains follows, all from one sample in a study of OX40 agonist ivuxolimab in advanced cancers. Profiled with immunoSEQ multiplex PCR; TCRdb holds only in-frame clones, not every one. This table holds 91,000 or so clones, approximately 94% found once. The specimen was CD4+ or CD8+ T cells sorted from blood, collected in a trial of the OX40 agonist ivuxolimab. The receptors were sampled from an adult with an advanced solid tumor such as melanoma, head and neck, liver or kidney cancer. Both conserved end residues are part of each CDR3. Fields, in order: J gene, D gene, clone size, V gene, CDR3 DNA, CDR3 protein. D genes are given only for firm matches. Expanded clones are given a class, and other clones once, few, many or no size at all.

J gene: TRBJ1-2; D gene: .; clone size: .; V gene: TRBV7-8; CDR3 DNA: TGTGCCAGCAGCTTAGGGGCATCCTATGGCTACACCTTC; CDR3 protein: CASSLGASYGYTF
J gene: TRBJ2-5; D gene: .; clone size: .; V gene: TRBV5-1; CDR3 DNA: TGCGCCAGCAGCTTCTCAAGCTTCCAAGAGACCCAGTACTTC; CDR3 protein: CASSFSSFQETQYF
J gene: TRBJ2-4; D gene: TRBD2; clone size: .; V gene: TRBV29-1; CDR3 DNA: TGCAGCGCCTCTGGGGGACTAGCATCGGGTAACATTCAGTACTTC; CDR3 protein: CSASGGLASGNIQYF
J gene: TRBJ2-7; D gene: .; clone size: .; V gene: TRBV4-1; CDR3 DNA: TGCGCCAGCAGCCAAGGCAGGGCTTCTAGCCCCTACGAGCAGTACTTC; CDR3 protein: CASSQGRASSPYEQYF
J gene: TRBJ1-1; D gene: .; clone size: .; V gene: TRBV20-1; CDR3 DNA: TGCAGTGGGAACAGGAACACTGAAGCTTTCTTT; CDR3 protein: CSGNRNTEAFF
J gene: TRBJ2-5; D gene: .; clone size: .; V gene: TRBV20-1; CDR3 DNA: TGCAGTGCCCCGGTGGGGGAGACCCAGTACTTC; CDR3 protein: CSAPVGETQYF
J gene: TRBJ1-5; D gene: .; clone size: .; V gene: TRBV4-3; CDR3 DNA: TGCGCCAGCAGCCAAGATCTGACTCAGCCCCAGCATTTT; CDR3 protein: CASSQDLTQPQHF
J gene: TRBJ2-2; D gene: .; clone size: .; V gene: TRBV5-5; CDR3 DNA: TGTGCCAGCAGCTTTTGGGGCGGGGAGCTGTTTTTT; CDR3 protein: CASSFWGGELFF
J gene: TRBJ1-2; D gene: .; clone size: .; V gene: TRBV6-1; CDR3 DNA: TGTGCCAGCAGTGAAGCGGGGTTCTATGGCTACACCTTC; CDR3 protein: CASSEAGFYGYTF
J gene: TRBJ1-1; D gene: .; clone size: .; V gene: TRBV11-2; CDR3 DNA: TGTGCCAGCAGCTTAGTTTTACTGGCCCTTACTGACACTGAAGCTTTCTTT; CDR3 protein: CASSLVLLALTDTEAFF
J gene: TRBJ1-5; D gene: .; clone size: .; V gene: TRBV7-8; CDR3 DNA: TGTGCCAGCAGCCTCGGCGGGGTTAGCAATCAGCCCCAGCATTTT; CDR3 protein: CASSLGGVSNQPQHF
J gene: TRBJ2-7; D gene: .; clone size: .; V gene: TRBV5-5; CDR3 DNA: TGTGCCAGCAGCCCCCCTTTCGGGGGAGCAGGAAACGAGCAGTACTTC; CDR3 protein: CASSPPFGGAGNEQYF
J gene: TRBJ2-3; D gene: TRBD2; clone size: .; V gene: TRBV2; CDR3 DNA: TGTGCCAGCACCCTGACTAGCGGGGGGGCGGCAGATACGCAGTATTTT; CDR3 protein: CASTLTSGGAADTQYF
J gene: TRBJ2-7; D gene: .; clone size: .; V gene: TRBV7-9; CDR3 DNA: TGTGCCAGCAGCTTAGGGCAGGGGACCTACGAGCAGTACTTC; CDR3 protein: CASSLGQGTYEQYF
J gene: TRBJ2-7; D gene: TRBD1; clone size: .; V gene: TRBV5-1; CDR3 DNA: TGCGCCAGCGTTGCATCGACAGGGGCCTCCTACGAGCAGTACTTC; CDR3 protein: CASVASTGASYEQYF
J gene: TRBJ2-2; D gene: .; clone size: .; V gene: TRBV19; CDR3 DNA: TGTGCCAGCAGAAGGGGCACCGGGGAGCTGTTTTTT; CDR3 protein: CASRRGTGELFF
J gene: TRBJ2-6; D gene: .; clone size: .; V gene: TRBV6-5; CDR3 DNA: TGTGCCAGCAACCTACGGGGCTCTGGGGCCAACGTCCTGACTTTC; CDR3 protein: CASNLRGSGANVLTF
J gene: TRBJ1-4; D gene: .; clone size: .; V gene: TRBV6-4; CDR3 DNA: TGTGCCAGCACGTACAGGGTTGGGGAAAAACTGTTTTTT; CDR3 protein: CASTYRVGEKLFF
J gene: TRBJ2-5; D gene: TRBD2; clone size: once; V gene: TRBV27; CDR3 DNA: TGTGCCAGCAGTCCCGGACTAGCGGAACAAGAGACCCAGTACTTC; CDR3 protein: CASSPGLAEQETQYF
J gene: TRBJ1-5; D gene: TRBD1; clone size: .; V gene: TRBV18; CDR3 DNA: TGTGCCAGCTCACCGAGGGACAGCCATAGCAATCAGCCCCAGCATTTT; CDR3 protein: CASSPRDSHSNQPQHF
J gene: TRBJ1-2; D gene: TRBD1; clone size: .; V gene: TRBV2; CDR3 DNA: TGTGCCAGCAGTGAAGCCACCAGGGGGGAGAGGAGCTACACCTTC; CDR3 protein: CASSEATRGERSYTF
J gene: TRBJ2-5; D gene: .; clone size: .; V gene: TRBV28; CDR3 DNA: TGTGCCAGCAGTTTAGGGCCGGGCCGCGAGGAGACCCAGTACTTC; CDR3 protein: CASSLGPGREETQYF
J gene: TRBJ1-3; D gene: TRBD1; clone size: .; V gene: TRBV5-6; CDR3 DNA: TGTGCCAGCACAATCGGGACAGGGGAAAACACCATATATTTT; CDR3 protein: CASTIGTGENTIYF
J gene: TRBJ1-1; D gene: .; clone size: once; V gene: TRBV4-3; CDR3 DNA: TGCGCCAGCAGCCAAAACCAACAGGGTTGGATTGCGGGGAACACTGAAGCTTTCTTT; CDR3 protein: CASSQNQQGWIAGNTEAFF
J gene: TRBJ2-5; D gene: TRBD1; clone size: .; V gene: TRBV5-6; CDR3 DNA: TGTGCCAGCAGCCTTACAGGGGTAGAAGAGACCCAGTACTTC; CDR3 protein: CASSLTGVEETQYF
J gene: TRBJ1-6; D gene: .; clone size: .; V gene: TRBV4-3; CDR3 DNA: TGCGCCAGCAGCCAAGGGCGGGAGCCACCCCTCCACTTT; CDR3 protein: CASSQGREPPLHF
J gene: TRBJ2-7; D gene: TRBD1; clone size: .; V gene: TRBV15; CDR3 DNA: TGTGCCACCAGCAGAGATTCTTCAGGGGGCCTGGGCGAGCAGTACTTC; CDR3 protein: CATSRDSSGGLGEQYF
J gene: TRBJ2-2; D gene: .; clone size: .; V gene: TRBV4-1; CDR3 DNA: TGCGCCAGCAGCCACTCAGGGGGGACCGGGGAGCTGTTTTTT; CDR3 protein: CASSHSGGTGELFF
J gene: TRBJ1-4; D gene: TRBD1; clone size: .; V gene: TRBV27; CDR3 DNA: TGTGCCAGCAGTCCAGGACAGGGGTGGTTTCGGACTAATGAAAAACTGTTTTTT; CDR3 protein: CASSPGQGWFRTNEKLFF
J gene: TRBJ2-5; D gene: .; clone size: .; V gene: TRBV7-2; CDR3 DNA: TGTGCCAGCAGCTTAGTAGCGAACATAGGTGGGGAGACCCAGTACTTC; CDR3 protein: CASSLVANIGGETQYF
J gene: TRBJ2-5; D gene: TRBD2; clone size: .; V gene: TRBV6-1; CDR3 DNA: TGTGCCAGCACCCAGTCGGGGGGGCGTGAGACCCAGTACTTC; CDR3 protein: CASTQSGGRETQYF
J gene: TRBJ2-7; D gene: .; clone size: .; V gene: TRBV11-2; CDR3 DNA: TGTGCCAGCAGCTTAGATTCAAGGCCTTCCTTATTATACGAGCAGTACTTC; CDR3 protein: CASSLDSRPSLLYEQYF
J gene: TRBJ2-3; D gene: .; clone size: .; V gene: TRBV9; CDR3 DNA: TGTGCCAGCAGCAGAGAAAGCACAGATACGCAGTATTTT; CDR3 protein: CASSRESTDTQYF
J gene: TRBJ1-1; D gene: TRBD1; clone size: .; V gene: TRBV11-2; CDR3 DNA: TGTGCCAGCAGCTCCCCAAAGACAGGGCCACTGAACACTGAAGCTTTCTTT; CDR3 protein: CASSSPKTGPLNTEAFF
J gene: TRBJ1-6; D gene: .; clone size: .; V gene: TRBV4-3; CDR3 DNA: TGCGCCAGCAGTCGCCTGGATTTCAGTGAAAATTCACCCCTCCACTTT; CDR3 protein: CASSRLDFSENSPLHF
J gene: TRBJ2-7; D gene: TRBD1; clone size: .; V gene: TRBV14; CDR3 DNA: TGTGCCAGCAGCCAAGAGACAGGGGGGAGCTACGAGCAGTACTTC; CDR3 protein: CASSQETGGSYEQYF
J gene: TRBJ2-2; D gene: .; clone size: .; V gene: TRBV4-1; CDR3 DNA: TGCGCCAGCAGCCCCGGTCCCGGGTCCCTGAACACCGGGGAGCTGTTTTTT; CDR3 protein: CASSPGPGSLNTGELFF
J gene: TRBJ2-7; D gene: .; clone size: .; V gene: TRBV2; CDR3 DNA: TGTGCCAGCCCTTCAGGAGATAATTACGAGCAGTACTTC; CDR3 protein: CASPSGDNYEQYF
J gene: TRBJ2-7; D gene: .; clone size: .; V gene: TRBV4-1; CDR3 DNA: TGCGCCAGCAGCCAAGATGGGACTTTTTATGGCTACGAGCAGTACTTC; CDR3 protein: CASSQDGTFYGYEQYF
J gene: TRBJ2-3; D gene: .; clone size: once; V gene: TRBV6-5; CDR3 DNA: TGTGCCAGCAGCGCTAGGGCTAGCACAGATACGCAGTATTTT; CDR3 protein: CASSARASTDTQYF
J gene: TRBJ1-5; D gene: TRBD1; clone size: .; V gene: TRBV5-1; CDR3 DNA: TGCGCCAGCAGCCCTAACGGACAGGGAGGTCAGCCCCAGCATTTT; CDR3 protein: CASSPNGQGGQPQHF
J gene: TRBJ1-1; D gene: .; clone size: .; V gene: TRBV14; CDR3 DNA: TGTGCCAGCAGCCGGACAGCCATGAACACTGAAGCTTTCTTT; CDR3 protein: CASSRTAMNTEAFF
J gene: TRBJ1-1; D gene: .; clone size: .; V gene: TRBV7-2; CDR3 DNA: TGTGCCAGCAGCCGTGGCATCAGGGGAGGGGGCACTGAAGCTTTCTTT; CDR3 protein: CASSRGIRGGGTEAFF
J gene: TRBJ2-1; D gene: TRBD1; clone size: .; V gene: TRBV12-5; CDR3 DNA: TGTGCTAGTGGTTTGGCGACAGGGGGCGGGAGGAATGAGCAGTTCTTC; CDR3 protein: CASGLATGGGRNEQFF
J gene: TRBJ2-5; D gene: .; clone size: .; V gene: TRBV9; CDR3 DNA: TGTGCCAGCAGCGTAGAGGCGGGACAAGAGACCCAGTACTTC; CDR3 protein: CASSVEAGQETQYF
J gene: TRBJ1-1; D gene: .; clone size: .; V gene: TRBV5-1; CDR3 DNA: TGCGCCAGCAGCTTCCCGTCCGCGCACTTGAACACTGAAGCTTTCTTT; CDR3 protein: CASSFPSAHLNTEAFF
J gene: TRBJ1-5; D gene: .; clone size: few; V gene: TRBV7-2; CDR3 DNA: TGTGCCAGCAGTCAACGGGGCAATCAGCCCCAGCATTTT; CDR3 protein: CASSQRGNQPQHF
J gene: TRBJ1-6; D gene: .; clone size: .; V gene: TRBV19; CDR3 DNA: TGTGCCAGTAGTATAGGTTTAAGGATTAATTCACCCCTCCACTTT; CDR3 protein: CASSIGLRINSPLHF
J gene: TRBJ1-2; D gene: .; clone size: .; V gene: TRBV9; CDR3 DNA: TGTGCCAGCAGCCCAGTGAGGGCAGACTATGGCTACACCTTC; CDR3 protein: CASSPVRADYGYTF
J gene: TRBJ2-3; D gene: .; clone size: .; V gene: TRBV28; CDR3 DNA: TGTGCCAGCAGGGGGGGAACCACCACAGATACGCAGTATTTT; CDR3 protein: CASRGGTTTDTQYF
J gene: TRBJ2-3; D gene: .; clone size: .; V gene: TRBV6-5; CDR3 DNA: TGTGCCAGCAGTTACTCAGGGAAAGATACGCAGTATTTT; CDR3 protein: CASSYSGKDTQYF
J gene: TRBJ2-7; D gene: .; clone size: .; V gene: TRBV28; CDR3 DNA: TGTGCCAGCACCCCCCAATGGGCAGCAGCCTACGAGCAGTACTTC; CDR3 protein: CASTPQWAAAYEQYF
J gene: TRBJ2-7; D gene: .; clone size: .; V gene: TRBV5-5; CDR3 DNA: TGTGCCAGCAGCCGAGGGGCGCAGGGCTACGAGCAGTACTTC; CDR3 protein: CASSRGAQGYEQYF